Listed here are 21 T cell receptor beta chains from one sample, sequenced in a study of blood T cell repertoires in COVID-19. Profiled with immunoSEQ multiplex PCR; TCRdb holds only in-frame clones, not every one. The sample records hundreds of thousands of clones, around 87% being singletons. The sequenced sample consisted of peripheral blood. The source is a man younger than 30 with active or convalescent COVID-19.

The chain carries TRBV6-6 and TRBJ2-7; D unresolved. CDR1 is MNHNY and CDR2 is SVGAGI in the germline V gene (reference sequence). Deletions cut 2 bases from V and 2 bases from J, with 13 bases between. This CDR3 region has 15 residues. The CDR3 DNA reads as TGTGCCAGCAGTTACGAGCTATACCAAACCTACGAGCAGTACTTC. Translation gives CASSYELYQTYEQYF.

The chain carries TRBV14 and TRBJ2-1; 8 bases map to TRBD2. Germline V CDR1 and CDR2: SGHDN, FVKESK. Trimming removed 4 bases from V and 3 bases from J; junction bases left unmatched: 8. CDR3 length equals 16 residues. The CDR3 DNA follows: TGTGCCAGCAGCCTACTAGGACTAGCTTTCTACAATGAGCAGTTCTTC. Protein product: CASSLLGLAFYNEQFF.

This chain links TRBV6-5 with TRBJ2-1, with a possible D match to TRBD2 (6 bases). V was pared by 6 bases and J by 0 bases, with 12 bases between. The CDR3 loop spans 15 amino acids. Germline loops: CDR1 MNHEY, CDR2 SVGAGI. CDR3 in DNA: TGTGCCAGCAGAGGAGGGGACTTCTCCTACAATGAGCAGTTCTTC. Its protein product is CASRGGDFSYNEQFF.

V usage is TRBV24-1 and J usage is TRBJ2-3; D possibly corresponds to TRBD2 (6 bases). Trimming left V 3 bases short and J 6 bases short, with 15 bases between. Looked up from germline, CDR1 is KGHDR and CDR2 is SFDVKD. The CDR3 length is 15 residues. CDR3 DNA: TGTGCCACCAGTGATGAGACTAGGCAAAGGGATACGCAGTATTTT. Translated, it gives CATSDETRQRDTQYF.

This chain links TRBV27 with TRBJ2-7; 11 positions match TRBD1. This CDR3 comprises 14 residues. The V gene end was trimmed by 8 bases and the J gene end by 5 bases; junction bases not matched to a gene: 8. Germline CDR1 and CDR2: MNHEY and SMNVEV (reference sequence). The CDR3 reads CASGPGQGGHEQYF. The CDR3 coding sequence is TGTGCCAGCGGGCCGGGACAGGGGGGCCACGAGCAGTACTTC.

The chain links TRBV28 to TRBJ1-2; 7 bases are a match to TRBD1. The germline CDR1 and CDR2 sequences are MDHEN and SYDVKM. The trim removed 2 bases at V and 2 bases at J, leaving 5 bases unmatched. This CDR3 spans 15 amino acids. The CDR3 here is CASSLLTGANYGYTF. CDR3 DNA: TGTGCCAGCAGTTTACTTACAGGGGCGAACTATGGCTACACCTTC.

The V gene is TRBV28, the J gene TRBJ2-2; D is unresolved. The V end lost 6 bases, the J end lost 4 bases, and 9 bases lay between the germline ends. The germline V gene has CDR1 MDHEN and CDR2 SYDVKM. The CDR3 length is 13 residues. This CDR3 is CASRRGVTGELFF. CDR3 sequence (DNA): TGTGCCAGCAGGCGTGGAGTCACCGGGGAGCTGTTTTTT.

The rearrangement uses TRBV7-8 and TRBJ2-7; weak D call: TRBD1 (6 bases). The germline CDR1 and CDR2 sequences are SGHVS and FQNEAQ. The CDR3 runs 15 residues. Trimming left V 5 bases short and J 2 bases short, with 16 bases between. The CDR3 here is CASSTRMQGPYEQYF. DNA for the CDR3: TGTGCCAGCAGCACTAGGATGCAGGGGCCCTACGAGCAGTACTTC.

The CDR3 DNA follows: TGTGCCAGCAGGGCGACAGGGATTCGCAATCAGCCCCAGCATTTT. Translation: CASRATGIRNQPQHF. V gene TRBV6-5 combines with J gene TRBJ1-5, with 7 bases aligning to TRBD1. The CDR3 is 15 residues long. Germline trimming cut 6 bases from V and 2 bases from J; bases unmatched to any gene: 7. CDR1 is MNHEY and CDR2 is SVGAGI in the germline V gene.

This clone came up a few times. The V call is TRBV12-3 or TRBV12-4, the J call TRBJ1-6, with 10 bases identical to TRBD1. Trimming at V came to 8 bases and at J to 12 bases, leaving 4 bases not matched to a gene. The CDR3 extends over 12 amino acids. This chain's CDR3 is CASRTGGVPLHF. CDR3 sequence (DNA): TGTGCCAGCCGGACAGGGGGAGTACCCCTCCACTTT.

CDR3 sequence reads: CARVTSNYGYTF. The CDR3 coding sequence is TGTGCCAGAGTTACTTCCAACTATGGCTACACCTTC. V and J are TRBV2 and TRBJ1-2; D gene uncertain. In germline, CDR1 is SNHLY, CDR2 FYNNEI. This CDR3 is built from 12 residues. The V gene lost 9 bases and the J gene lost 2 bases, with 10 bases spanning the gap.

The rearrangement joins TRBV21-1 to TRBJ2-5; the DNA was not used to check the table's D call, TRBD2. TRBV21-1 is marked as a pseudogene. The CDR3 is 18 residues long. The CDR3 DNA is TGTGCCAGCAGCAAAGGGGGACTAGCGGGCAAGAGGCGGGAGACCCAGTACTTC. Translation: CASSKGGLAGKRRETQYF.

This clone occurred a few times. The chain uses TRBV7-3 and TRBJ1-1; no reliable D call. There are 13 residues in the CDR3. The germline V and J ends were trimmed by 5 bases and 0 bases, with 7 bases remaining between them. Germline V gene data show CDR1 as SGHTA and CDR2 as FQGTGA. The CDR3 spells CASSPEVNTEAFF. Here the CDR3 DNA reads TGTGCCAGCAGCCCTGAGGTGAACACTGAAGCTTTCTTT.

The gene calls are TRBV6-4 and TRBJ2-1; 10 bases are shared with TRBD2. CDR3 length: 16 amino acids. V lost 0 bases and J lost 8; bases outside the gene matches: 7. The germline gives CDR1 MRHNA, CDR2 SNTAGT. The CDR3 coding sequence is TGTGCCAGCAGTGACTCGGGAACTAGCGGGGAAGATGAGCAGTTCTTC. Encoded protein: CASSDSGTSGEDEQFF.

The rearrangement uses TRBV2 and TRBJ2-7; D is possibly TRBD1 (6 bases). This CDR3 region has 12 residues. V lost 7 bases to trimming and J lost 7 bases, with 14 bases between them. The germline V gene encodes CDR1 SNHLY and CDR2 FYNNEI. CDR3 DNA: TGTGCCAGCATCCGGATCCAGGGGGAGCAGTACTTC. Translating it yields CASIRIQGEQYF.

In its sample, this clone was seen once. The gene calls are TRBV19 and TRBJ2-3; 7 nucleotides agree with TRBD2. Trimming took 6 bases from V and 2 from J; bases not matched to a gene: 2. Germline CDR1 LNHDA, CDR2 SQIVND (reference sequence). The CDR3 covers 13 residues. The CDR3: CASSGGFTDTQYF. The CDR3 DNA is TGTGCCAGTAGCGGGGGGTTCACAGATACGCAGTATTTT.

A single count supports this clone. The CDR3 here is CATSAGSGLAGGPDTGELFF. CDR3 nucleotide sequence: TGTGCCACCAGTGCCGGCTCAGGACTAGCGGGAGGGCCGGACACCGGGGAGCTGTTTTTT. The chain is built from TRBV24-1 and TRBJ2-2; 15 bases line up with TRBD2. Losses at the gene ends were 5 bases for V and 3 bases for J; bases not matched to a gene: 12. Germline values: CDR1 KGHDR, CDR2 SFDVKD. The CDR3 is 20 residues long.

CDR3 region: CASSQRGQGILGTEAFF. The CDR3 nucleotides are TGTGCCAGCAGCCAAAGGGGACAGGGGATATTGGGCACTGAAGCTTTCTTT. The rearrangement joins TRBV14 to TRBJ1-1, with 10 bases fitting TRBD1. CDR3 length equals 17 residues. Germline lookup yields CDR1 SGHDN and CDR2 FVKESK. V trimming: 2 bases; J trimming: 4 bases; junction bases outside the gene matches: 10.

The chain recombines TRBV9 with TRBJ1-6; no clear D gene. Trimming cost V 0 bases and J 9 bases, with 16 bases left between them. CDR3 size: 16 residues. Germline values: CDR1 SGDLS, CDR2 YYNGEE. CDR3 DNA sequence: TGTGCCAGCAGCGTAGGAGCAGGTGAATATGGTTCACCCCTCCACTTT. It translates to CASSVGAGEYGSPLHF.

Turning to this clone: The junction shows a germline mismatch at one end, possibly a read error. V is TRBV19 and J is TRBJ1-3; perhaps TRBD1 as D (5 bases). The germline gives CDR1 LNHDA, CDR2 SQIVND (reference sequence). The CDR3 is made up of 16 amino acids. The CDR3 is CASSVEGLYSGNTIYF. CDR3 in DNA: TGTGCCAGTAGTGTAGAGGGACTATACTCTGGAAACACCATATATTTT.

This clone was seen a single time. The chain combines TRBV2 with TRBJ2-3; TRBD2 is a possible D gene (6 bases). Germline loops: CDR1 SNHLY, CDR2 FYNNEI. V was pared by 4 bases and J by 4 bases, with 21 bases between. The CDR3 sequence is 17 residues long. The CDR3 DNA reads TGTGCCAGCAGTGTGGGGCGGGGTAGATCGTTGGCAGATACGCAGTATTTT. It is translated as CASSVGRGRSLADTQYF.